Listed here are 16 T cell receptor beta chains from one sample, sequenced in a study of regulatory T cells in long-lasting Graves disease. The time point was: newly diagnosed GD, antithyroid drugs for less than 3 months. RNA isolated from PBMCs was used to make the TCR library. Relying on iRepertoire HTBI primers and Arm-PCR of CDR3 regions, the team built TCR beta libraries. TCRdb reprocessed the multiplex PCR reads via MiXCR and lists one record per CDR3 protein. The profile shows roughly 420,000 distinct CDR3 sequences, 16% of them singletons. These same data were also listed under a study on T cells in Graves' hyperthyroidism and ophthalmopathy.

This specimen consisted of peripheral blood mononuclear cells (PBMCs), obtained at new diagnosis, from a patient treated with antithyroid drugs. These receptors were collected from a woman aged 25 to 45 with Graves disease.

The chain joins TRBV6-1 to TRBJ1-1, with D maybe TRBD1 (5 bases). Germline V gene sequence: CDR1 MNHNS, CDR2 SASEGT. The V and J ends lost 6 bases and 1 base respectively, with 12 bases between them. The CDR3 length is 14 residues. CDR3 in DNA: TGTGCCAGCAGCCCGGCGGGGCAGAACACTGAAGCTTTCTTT. Residues: CASSPAGQNTEAFF.

This clonotype occurred many times. V usage is TRBV11-2 and J usage is TRBJ2-2; possible D gene TRBD2, 6 bases. This CDR3 spans 16 amino acids. V lost 0 bases, J lost 4 bases, and 12 bases lay in between. The germline V gene has CDR1 SGHAT and CDR2 FQNNGV. The CDR3 DNA reads TGTGCCAGCAGCTTAGATTTCGGGGGACTCACCGGGGAGCTGTTTTTT. Translation: CASSLDFGGLTGELFF.

The J gene is TRBJ2-1, the V gene TRBV20-1; TRBD2 matches at 10 bases. Germline V gene lookup returns CDR1 DFQATT and CDR2 SNEGSKA (reference sequence). The trim removed 5 bases at V and 8 bases at J, leaving 12 bases unmatched. The CDR3 has 15 amino acids. CDR3 protein: CSASPLAGERDEQFF. The CDR3 DNA reads TGCAGTGCTTCACCTCTAGCGGGAGAGCGAGATGAGCAGTTCTTC.

This clonotype was detected only a few times. This chain connects TRBV4-1 to TRBJ1-1; the D gene is possibly TRBD1 (6 bases). The ends were cut back, 2 bases at V and 7 bases at J, with 14 bases in the middle. This CDR3 is 14 amino acids long. Germline V gives CDR1 MGHRA, CDR2 YSYEKL. The CDR3 sequence is CASSQPGQLIEAFF. The DNA for the CDR3 is TGCGCCAGCAGCCAACCTGGACAGCTGATTGAAGCTTTCTTT.

This sequence joins TRBV6-1 and TRBJ2-2; D is perhaps TRBD1 or TRBD2 (6 bases each). Trimming stripped 8 bases from V and 0 bases from J, with 10 bases between. The CDR3 runs 14 residues. The germline V gene has CDR1 MNHNS and CDR2 SASEGT. Here the CDR3 reads CASGGTTNTGELFF. For the CDR3, the DNA is TGTGCCAGCGGAGGGACAACGAACACCGGGGAGCTGTTTTTT.

This clonotype was counted ten times or more. This sequence joins TRBV28 and TRBJ1-5; D possibly corresponds to TRBD1 (5 bases). CDR1 is MDHEN, CDR2 SYDVKM, per germline. With 5 bases removed from V and 4 bases from J, the gap between germline ends came to 12 bases. The length of the CDR3 is 14 residues. Here the CDR3 reads CASSGLGANQPQHF. CDR3 sequence (DNA): TGTGCCAGCAGTGGGCTCGGGGCGAATCAGCCCCAGCATTTT.

The chain has TRBV27 and TRBJ1-2, with D tentatively TRBD1 (5 bases). Trimming pared 2 bases from V and 4 bases from J, leaving 14 bases between. This CDR3 is 15 amino acids long. Germline-derived CDR1 and CDR2 are MNHEY and SMNVEV (reference sequence). CDR3 sequence (DNA): TGTGCCAGCAGTTTACCCCAGACAGTGTCCTATGGCTACACCTTC. Translating it yields CASSLPQTVSYGYTF.

This clonotype was detected many times. V gene TRBV6-1 combines with J gene TRBJ1-5, with TRBD1 identical over 8 bases. The length of the CDR3 is 13 residues. The V and J ends lost 8 bases and 4 bases, in that order; junction bases with no gene match: 4. The germline gives CDR1 MNHNS, CDR2 SASEGT. Here the CDR3 DNA reads TGTGCCAGCCTACAGGGGGAGAATCAGCCCCAGCATTTT. Its protein product is CASLQGENQPQHF.

This clonotype was seen ten or more times. The chain uses TRBV20-1 and TRBJ2-5, with 9 bases that match TRBD1. The V gene's germline CDR1 is DFQATT and CDR2 SNEGSKA (reference sequence). V gave up 6 bases and J gave up 2 bases; unmatched junction bases: 19. The CDR3 length is 18 residues. Here the CDR3 reads CSANSRQGVQYLQETQYF. The CDR3 DNA follows: TGCAGTGCCAACTCAAGACAGGGGGTTCAATACCTGCAAGAGACCCAGTACTTC.

This clonotype appeared many times. The chain uses TRBV11-2 and TRBJ2-1; perhaps TRBD1 as D (5 bases). Trimming left V 1 base short and J 8 bases short, with 15 bases between. The CDR3 consists of 15 residues. Per germline, CDR1 SGHAT and CDR2 FQNNGV. CDR3: CASSLGDHIRDEQFF. As DNA, the CDR3 is TGTGCCAGCAGCTTAGGTGACCACATCAGGGATGAGCAGTTCTTC.

This clonotype was counted ten times or more. V usage is TRBV20-1 and J usage is TRBJ2-3; 7 bases line up with TRBD2. The germline gives CDR1 DFQATT, CDR2 SNEGSKA (reference sequence). V lost 1 base, J lost 1 base, and 5 bases stayed unmatched. There are 15 residues in the CDR3. The CDR3 protein is CSARGGGVGTDTQYF. The CDR3 region has the DNA TGCAGTGCTAGAGGGGGGGGAGTGGGCACAGATACGCAGTATTTT.

The sample holds many counts of this clonotype. This chain links TRBV20-1 with TRBJ2-3; 11 nucleotides line up with TRBD2. Trimming took 3 bases from V and 6 from J; bases not matched to a gene: 11. The germline gives CDR1 DFQATT, CDR2 SNEGSKA (reference sequence). CDR3 length: 16 residues. CDR3 in DNA: TGCAGTGCTAGGACGGCTAGCGGGAGGAGGGGGGATACGCAGTATTTT. Amino acid sequence: CSARTASGRRGDTQYF.

In its sample, this clonotype was seen many times. The chain combines TRBV7-9 with TRBJ2-3; D is unresolved. The germline V and J ends were trimmed by 3 bases and 2 bases, with 15 bases remaining between them. CDR1 SEHNR and CDR2 FQNEAQ come from the germline V gene (reference sequence). The CDR3 runs to 16 residues. CDR3 in DNA: TGTGCCAGCAGCTTCCTGAGTTCCAACCCCACAGATACGCAGTATTTT. Protein: CASSFLSSNPTDTQYF.

In this sample, this clonotype turned up many times. V usage is TRBV7-8 and J usage is TRBJ2-5; possible D gene TRBD2, 6 bases. The CDR3 extends over 15 amino acids. The V and J ends lost 4 bases and 1 base respectively, with 13 bases between them. CDR1 SGHVS and CDR2 FQNEAQ come from the germline V gene. The CDR3 loop reads CASSWGRTVQETQYF. The DNA for the CDR3 is TGTGCCAGCAGCTGGGGGAGGACGGTCCAAGAGACCCAGTACTTC.

This clonotype was seen ten or more times. The V gene is TRBV12-3 or TRBV12-4, the J gene TRBJ2-1; D is possibly TRBD1 (8 bases). The J call may be in error: the DNA end matches TRBJ2-5 better. This CDR3 spans 17 amino acids. DNA for the CDR3: TGTGCCAGCAGTTTACTCCGGATGGACAGGGAGGGGGAGACCCAGTACTTC. Encoded protein: CASSLLRMDREGETQYF.

In the case of this clonotype: Being one base from a much bigger clone, this may be a read error. The rearrangement links TRBV5-4 to TRBJ2-7; TRBD2 matches 10 bases. Per the germline V gene, CDR1 is SGHNT and CDR2 is YYREEE (reference sequence). This CDR3 comprises 15 residues. This CDR3 reads CASSSQREGLYELYF. CDR3 nucleotides: TGTGCCAGCAGCTCCCAGCGGGAGGGCCTTTACGAGCTGTACTTC.